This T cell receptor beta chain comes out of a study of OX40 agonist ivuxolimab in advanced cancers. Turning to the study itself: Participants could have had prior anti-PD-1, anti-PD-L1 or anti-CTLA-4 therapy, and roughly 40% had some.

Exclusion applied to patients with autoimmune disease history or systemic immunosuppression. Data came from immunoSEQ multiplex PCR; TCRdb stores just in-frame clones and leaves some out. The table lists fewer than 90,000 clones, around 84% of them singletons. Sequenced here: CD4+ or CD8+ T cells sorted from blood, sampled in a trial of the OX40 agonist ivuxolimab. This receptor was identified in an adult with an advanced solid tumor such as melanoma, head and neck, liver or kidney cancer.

CDR3 amino acids: CASSLIAGNYEQYF. The CDR3 bases are TGTGCCAGCAGCCTTATAGCGGGGAATTACGAGCAGTACTTC. The chain carries TRBV6-9 and TRBJ2-7, with 8 bases identical to TRBD2. The germline gives CDR1 MNHGY, CDR2 SVAAGI. The CDR3 has 14 amino acids. The junction had 8 bases not matched to a gene; V was cut back by 6 bases and J by 4 bases.